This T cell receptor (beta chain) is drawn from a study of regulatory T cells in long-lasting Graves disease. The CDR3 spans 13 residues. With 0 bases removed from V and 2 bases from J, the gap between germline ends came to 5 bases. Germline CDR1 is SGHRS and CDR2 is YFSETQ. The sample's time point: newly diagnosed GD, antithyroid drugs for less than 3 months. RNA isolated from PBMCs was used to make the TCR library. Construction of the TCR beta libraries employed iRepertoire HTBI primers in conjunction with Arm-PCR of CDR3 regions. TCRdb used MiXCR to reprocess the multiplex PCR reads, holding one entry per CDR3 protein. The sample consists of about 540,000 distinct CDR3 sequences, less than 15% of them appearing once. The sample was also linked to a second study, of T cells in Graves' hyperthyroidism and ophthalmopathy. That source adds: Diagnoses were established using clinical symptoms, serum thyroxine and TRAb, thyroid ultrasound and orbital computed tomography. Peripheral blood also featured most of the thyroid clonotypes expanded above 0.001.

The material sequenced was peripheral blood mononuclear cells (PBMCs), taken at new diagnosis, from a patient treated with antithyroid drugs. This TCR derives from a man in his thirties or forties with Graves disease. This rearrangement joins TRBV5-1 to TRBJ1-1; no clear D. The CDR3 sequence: CASSLDYNTEAFF. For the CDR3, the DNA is TGCGCCAGCAGCTTGGACTACAACACTGAAGCTTTCTTT.